This TCR beta chain was sequenced for a study of cytomegalovirus exposure and HLA in healthy donors. Across the study: The Caucasian-associated ancestry cluster held 65% to 90% of 300 to 450 genotyped donors.

The length of the CDR3 is 14 residues. The germline V gene encodes CDR1 SGHDT and CDR2 YYEEEE. V was clipped by 2 bases and J by 7 bases; unmatched bases: 8. 13 Jbeta primers and 60 Vbeta primers were used for the PCR. Assay used: immunoSEQ multiplex PCR; TCRdb lists only in-frame clones, some missing. The data hold approximately 70,000 clones, with about two thirds observed a single time. The rearrangement uses TRBV5-6 and TRBJ2-5; 7 positions match TRBD2. The receptor's source is a woman aged 45 to 65 in good health and CMV-seropositive. Material: PBMCs. The CDR3 here is CASSLGEGSGTQYF. In DNA, the CDR3 is TGTGCCAGCAGCTTAGGGGAGGGGTCCGGGACCCAGTACTTC.